Given below is one TCR beta chain in context. The sample carries other DNA sequences with the same CDR3. The data originate from a study of blood T cell repertoires in COVID-19. Study-level background: Whether acute or convalescent, the COVID-19 samples came from the United States, Italy and Spain. The cDNA or gDNA used as material had been derived from T cells, B-cell-depleted T cells, or PBMCs.

This CDR3 contains 13 residues. The V end lost 1 base, the J end lost 5 bases, and 5 bases lay between the germline ends. Germline CDR1 LGHDT, CDR2 YNNKEL (reference sequence). How the authors handled the data: Scientists estimated how many nucleated cells there were by amplifying reference gene primers. Profiled with immunoSEQ multiplex PCR; TCRdb holds only in-frame clones, not every one. The V and J calls and clone size come from that table; D and trimming were worked out from the DNA. The table records 220,000 or so clones, around 82% of them present only once. V gene TRBV3-1 (or the pseudogene TRBV3-2) combines with J gene TRBJ2-2; maybe TRBD2 (5 bases). The clonotype comes from an older woman with acute or convalescent COVID-19. Sample: peripheral blood. The CDR3 here is CASSQVATGELFF. The DNA for the CDR3 is TGTGCCAGCAGCCAAGTAGCGACCGGGGAGCTGTTTTTT.